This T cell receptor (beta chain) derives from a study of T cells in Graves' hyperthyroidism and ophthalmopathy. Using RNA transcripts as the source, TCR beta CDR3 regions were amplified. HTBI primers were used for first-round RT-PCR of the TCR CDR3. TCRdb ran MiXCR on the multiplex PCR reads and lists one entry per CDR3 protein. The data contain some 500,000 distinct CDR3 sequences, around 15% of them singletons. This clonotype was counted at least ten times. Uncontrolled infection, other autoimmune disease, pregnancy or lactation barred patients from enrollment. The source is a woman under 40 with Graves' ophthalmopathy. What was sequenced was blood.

CDR3 coding DNA: TGTGCCAGCAGTTTTGGGGGGGAGACCCAGTACTTC. Its protein product is CASSFGGETQYF. The chain employs TRBV2 and TRBJ2-5; TRBD2 is a possible D gene (6 bases). The CDR3 totals 12 residues. Between the trimmed V and J ends, which lost 5 bases and 5 bases, there was a span of 9 bases. CDR1 and CDR2 (germline): SNHLY, FYNNEI.